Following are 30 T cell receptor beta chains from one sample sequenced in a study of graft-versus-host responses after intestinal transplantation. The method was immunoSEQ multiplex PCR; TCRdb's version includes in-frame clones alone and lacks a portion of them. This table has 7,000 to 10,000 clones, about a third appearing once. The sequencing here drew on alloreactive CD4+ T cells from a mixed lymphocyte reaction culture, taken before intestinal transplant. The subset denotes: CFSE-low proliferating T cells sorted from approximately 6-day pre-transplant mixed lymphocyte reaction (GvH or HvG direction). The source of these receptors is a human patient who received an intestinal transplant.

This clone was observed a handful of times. The CDR3 DNA reads as TGTGCCAGTTTAGCGGGAGGGAACACCGGGGAGCTGTTTTTT. It specifies CASLAGGNTGELFF. The chain has TRBV6-6 and TRBJ2-2; 10 bases align to TRBD2. CDR3 length: 14 amino acids. V shed 9 bases and J 1 base; nucleotides not matched to a gene: 2. CDR1 and CDR2 (germline): MNHNY, SVGAGI (reference sequence).

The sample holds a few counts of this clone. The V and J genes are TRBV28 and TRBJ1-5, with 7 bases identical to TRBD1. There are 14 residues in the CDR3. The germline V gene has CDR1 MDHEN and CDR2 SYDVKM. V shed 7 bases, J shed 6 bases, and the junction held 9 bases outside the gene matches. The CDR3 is CASTPPRGSQPQHF. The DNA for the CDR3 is TGTGCCAGCACCCCTCCCAGGGGGAGTCAGCCCCAGCATTTT. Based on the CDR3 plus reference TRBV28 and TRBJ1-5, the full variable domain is DVKVTQSSRYLVKRTGEKVFLECVQDMDHENMFWYRQDPGLGLRLIYFSYDVKMKEKGDIPEGYSVSREKKERFSLILESASTNQTSMYLCASTPPRGSQPQHFGDGTRLSIL.

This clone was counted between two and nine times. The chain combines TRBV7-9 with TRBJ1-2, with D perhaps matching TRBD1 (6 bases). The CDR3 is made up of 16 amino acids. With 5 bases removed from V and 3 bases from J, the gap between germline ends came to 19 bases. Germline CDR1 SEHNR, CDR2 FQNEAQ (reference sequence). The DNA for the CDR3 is TGTGCCAGCAGCCCCTGGACAGTGAGGGGAGACTATGGCTACACCTTC. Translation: CASSPWTVRGDYGYTF.

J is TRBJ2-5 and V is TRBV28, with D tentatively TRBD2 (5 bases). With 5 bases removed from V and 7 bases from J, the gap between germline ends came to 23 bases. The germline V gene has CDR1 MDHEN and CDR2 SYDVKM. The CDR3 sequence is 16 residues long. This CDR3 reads CASSLYRAAGGATQYF. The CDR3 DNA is TGTGCCAGCAGTCTGTACCGGGCCGCGGGTGGTGCGACCCAGTACTTC.

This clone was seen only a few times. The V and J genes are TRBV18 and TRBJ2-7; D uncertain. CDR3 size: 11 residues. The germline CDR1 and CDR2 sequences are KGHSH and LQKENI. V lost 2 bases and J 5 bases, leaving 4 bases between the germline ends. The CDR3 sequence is CASSPGHEQYF. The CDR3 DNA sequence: TGTGCCAGCTCACCAGGGCACGAGCAGTACTTC.

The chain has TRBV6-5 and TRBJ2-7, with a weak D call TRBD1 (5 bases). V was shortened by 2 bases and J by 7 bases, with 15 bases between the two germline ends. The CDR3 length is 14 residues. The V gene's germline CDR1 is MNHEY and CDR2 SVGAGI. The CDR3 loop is CASSYHSRVSEQYF. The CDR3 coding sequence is TGTGCCAGCAGTTACCATTCCAGGGTGAGTGAGCAGTACTTC.

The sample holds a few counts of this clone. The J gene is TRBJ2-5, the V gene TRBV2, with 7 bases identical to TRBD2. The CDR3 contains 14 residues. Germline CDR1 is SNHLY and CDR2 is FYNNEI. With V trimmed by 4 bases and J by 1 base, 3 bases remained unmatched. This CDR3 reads CASSGGRAQETQYF. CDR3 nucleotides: TGTGCCAGCAGTGGTGGGAGGGCCCAAGAGACCCAGTACTTC.

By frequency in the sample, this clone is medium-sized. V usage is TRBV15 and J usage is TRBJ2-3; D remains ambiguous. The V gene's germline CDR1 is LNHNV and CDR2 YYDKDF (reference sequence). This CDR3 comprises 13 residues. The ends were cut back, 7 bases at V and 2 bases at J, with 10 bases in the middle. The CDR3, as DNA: TGTGCCACCAACAAGTACGACACAGATACGCAGTATTTT. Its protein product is CATNKYDTDTQYF.

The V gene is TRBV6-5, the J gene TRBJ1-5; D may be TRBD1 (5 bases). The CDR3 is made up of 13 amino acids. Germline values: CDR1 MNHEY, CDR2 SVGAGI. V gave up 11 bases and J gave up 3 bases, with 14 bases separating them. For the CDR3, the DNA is TGTGCCTCGGGGGGGAGCCCCAATCAGCCCCAGCATTTT. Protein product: CASGGSPNQPQHF.

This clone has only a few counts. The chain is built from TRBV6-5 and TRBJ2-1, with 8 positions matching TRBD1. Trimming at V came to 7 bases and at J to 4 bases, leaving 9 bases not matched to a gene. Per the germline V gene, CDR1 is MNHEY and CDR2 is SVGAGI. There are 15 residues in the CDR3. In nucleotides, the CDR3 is TGTGCCAGCATTCTCAGACAGGGGATATACAATGAGCAGTTCTTC. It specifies CASILRQGIYNEQFF.

The CDR3 region is CASSEFYGGSDRETQYF. Here the CDR3 DNA reads TGTGCCAGCAGTGAATTTTATGGCGGGAGCGATAGGGAGACCCAGTACTTC. The chain employs TRBV6-1 and TRBJ2-5; 7 bases fit TRBD2. After removal of 2 bases from V and 5 bases from J, the junction contained 14 bases not matched to a gene. Germline CDR1 MNHNS, CDR2 SASEGT. This CDR3 is built from 17 residues.

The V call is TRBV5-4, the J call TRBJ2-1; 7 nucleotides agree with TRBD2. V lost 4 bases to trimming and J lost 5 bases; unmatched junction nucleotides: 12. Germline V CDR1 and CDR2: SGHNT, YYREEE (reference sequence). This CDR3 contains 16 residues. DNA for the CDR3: TGTGCCAGCAGCCCAGCCGGGGGGACCTCTGACAATGAGCAGTTCTTC. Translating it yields CASSPAGGTSDNEQFF.

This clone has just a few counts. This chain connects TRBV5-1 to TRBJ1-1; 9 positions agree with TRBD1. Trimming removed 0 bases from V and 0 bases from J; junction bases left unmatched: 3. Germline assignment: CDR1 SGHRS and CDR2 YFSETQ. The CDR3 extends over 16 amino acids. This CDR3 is CASSLGTGVMNTEAFF. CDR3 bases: TGCGCCAGCAGCTTGGGGACAGGGGTCATGAACACTGAAGCTTTCTTT.

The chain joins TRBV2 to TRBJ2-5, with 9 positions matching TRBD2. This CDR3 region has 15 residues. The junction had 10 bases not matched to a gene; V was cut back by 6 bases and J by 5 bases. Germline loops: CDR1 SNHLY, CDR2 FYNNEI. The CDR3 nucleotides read TGTGCCAGCAGGAGCGGGGGGCTTAAGGCGGAGACCCAGTACTTC. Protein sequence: CASRSGGLKAETQYF.

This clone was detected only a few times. The CDR3 nucleotides read TGTGCCAGCAGCCAAGATCAACTAGCCCCCACAGATACGCAGTATTTT. It encodes CASSQDQLAPTDTQYF. The genes are TRBV4-2 and TRBJ2-3, with a weak D call TRBD2 (6 bases). Germline V CDR1 and CDR2: LGHNA, YNFKEQ. This CDR3 region has 16 residues. Trimming pared 0 bases from V and 2 bases from J, leaving 12 bases between.

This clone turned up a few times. DNA of the CDR3: TGTGCCAGCAGTACCTGGCGGGGGGGCACCGGGGAGCTGTTTTTT. Protein product: CASSTWRGGTGELFF. The rearrangement links TRBV6-6 to TRBJ2-2, with 9 bases that match TRBD2. Germline CDR1 and CDR2: MNHNY and SVGAGI (reference sequence). The CDR3 is 15 amino acids. The junction had 5 bases not matched to a gene; V was cut back by 5 bases and J by 4 bases.

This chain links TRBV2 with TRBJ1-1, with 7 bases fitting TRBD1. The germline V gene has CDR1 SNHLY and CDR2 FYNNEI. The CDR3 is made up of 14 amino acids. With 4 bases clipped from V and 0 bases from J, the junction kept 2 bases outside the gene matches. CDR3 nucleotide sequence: TGTGCCAGCAGTGGGGACAGACTGAACACTGAAGCTTTCTTT. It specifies CASSGDRLNTEAFF. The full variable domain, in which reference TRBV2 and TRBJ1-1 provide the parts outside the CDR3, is EPEVTQTPSHQVTQMGQEVILRCVPISNHLYFYWYRQILGQKVEFLVSFYNNEISEKSEIFDDQFSVERPDGSNFTLKIRSTKLEDSAMYFCASSGDRLNTEAFFGQGTRLTVV.

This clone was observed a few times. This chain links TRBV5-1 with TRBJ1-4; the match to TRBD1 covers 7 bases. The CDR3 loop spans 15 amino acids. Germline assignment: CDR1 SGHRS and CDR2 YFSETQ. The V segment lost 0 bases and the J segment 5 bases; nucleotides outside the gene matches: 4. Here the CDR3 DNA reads TGCGCCAGCAGCTTGGGGCGACAGGGAAATGAAAAACTGTTTTTT. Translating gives CASSLGRQGNEKLFF.

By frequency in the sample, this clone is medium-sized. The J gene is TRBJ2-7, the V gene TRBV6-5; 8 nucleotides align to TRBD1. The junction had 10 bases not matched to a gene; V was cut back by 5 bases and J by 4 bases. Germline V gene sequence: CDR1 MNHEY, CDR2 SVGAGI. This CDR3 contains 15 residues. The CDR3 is CASSRGGQGRYEQYF. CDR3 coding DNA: TGTGCCAGCAGTAGAGGAGGACAGGGAAGGTACGAGCAGTACTTC.

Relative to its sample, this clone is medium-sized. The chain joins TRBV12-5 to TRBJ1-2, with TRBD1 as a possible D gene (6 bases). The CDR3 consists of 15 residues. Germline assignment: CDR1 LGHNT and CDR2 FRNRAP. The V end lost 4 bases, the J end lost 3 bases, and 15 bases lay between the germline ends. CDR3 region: CASGSPQGRDYGYTF. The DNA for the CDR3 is TGTGCTAGTGGTTCCCCACAGGGAAGGGACTATGGCTACACCTTC.

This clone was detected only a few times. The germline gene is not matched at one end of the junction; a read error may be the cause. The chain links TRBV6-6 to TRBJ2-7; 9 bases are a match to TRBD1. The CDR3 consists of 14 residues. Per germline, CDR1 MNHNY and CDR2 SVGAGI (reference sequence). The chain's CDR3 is CAISRTGVSYEQYF. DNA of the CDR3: TGTGCCATCAGTCGGACAGGGGTCTCCTACGAGCAGTACTTC.

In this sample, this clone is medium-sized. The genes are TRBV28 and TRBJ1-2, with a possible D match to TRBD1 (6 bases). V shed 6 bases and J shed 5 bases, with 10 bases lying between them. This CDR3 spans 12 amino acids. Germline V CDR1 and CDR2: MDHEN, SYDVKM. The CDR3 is CASRLTGYGYTF. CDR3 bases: TGTGCCAGCAGATTGACAGGTTATGGCTACACCTTC.

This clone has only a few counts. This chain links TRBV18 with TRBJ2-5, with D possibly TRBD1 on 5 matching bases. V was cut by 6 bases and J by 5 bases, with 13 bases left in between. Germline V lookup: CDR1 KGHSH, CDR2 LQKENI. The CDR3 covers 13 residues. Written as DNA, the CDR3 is TGTGCCAGCTCCCTCCAGGGAAGTGAGACCCAGTACTTC. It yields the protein CASSLQGSETQYF.

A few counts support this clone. As DNA, the CDR3 is TGTGCCAGCAGTTCCCCCCATGAGCGGGGCGTCACGGGCGGGGAGCTGTTTTTT. The encoded protein is CASSSPHERGVTGGELFF. The chain links TRBV28 to TRBJ2-2; TRBD2 aligns across 7 bases. This CDR3 is built from 18 residues. Germline values: CDR1 MDHEN, CDR2 SYDVKM. The ends lost 4 bases at V and 7 bases at J; junction bases unmatched: 18.

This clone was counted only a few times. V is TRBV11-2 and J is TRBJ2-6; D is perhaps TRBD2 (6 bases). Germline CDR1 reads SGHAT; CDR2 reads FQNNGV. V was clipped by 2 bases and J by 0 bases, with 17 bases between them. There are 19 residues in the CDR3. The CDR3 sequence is CASSLLRGSGASGANVLTF. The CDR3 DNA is TGTGCCAGCAGCTTATTACGGGGGAGTGGGGCCTCTGGGGCCAACGTCCTGACTTTC.

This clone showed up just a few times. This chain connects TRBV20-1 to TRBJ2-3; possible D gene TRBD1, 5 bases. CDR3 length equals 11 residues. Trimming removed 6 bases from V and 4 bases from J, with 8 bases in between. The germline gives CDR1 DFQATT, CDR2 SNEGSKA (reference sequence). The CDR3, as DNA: TGCAGTGCAGCCAGGGCAGATACGCAGTATTTT. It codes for CSAARADTQYF.

CDR3 bases: TGTGCCAGTAGTGTGACAGGGTTCGATGAGCAGTTCTTC. It translates to CASSVTGFDEQFF. The rearrangement uses TRBV19 and TRBJ2-1; 7 bases fit TRBD1. This CDR3 spans 13 amino acids. Germline V gene data show CDR1 as LNHDA and CDR2 as SQIVND (reference sequence). V lost 5 bases and J lost 8; bases outside the gene matches: 6.

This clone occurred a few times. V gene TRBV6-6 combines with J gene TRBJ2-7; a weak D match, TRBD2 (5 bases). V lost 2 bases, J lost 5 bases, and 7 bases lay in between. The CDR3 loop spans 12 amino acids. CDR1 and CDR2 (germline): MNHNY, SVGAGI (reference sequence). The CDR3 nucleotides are TGTGCCAGCAGTTACACGGGGAACGAGCAGTACTTC. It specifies CASSYTGNEQYF.

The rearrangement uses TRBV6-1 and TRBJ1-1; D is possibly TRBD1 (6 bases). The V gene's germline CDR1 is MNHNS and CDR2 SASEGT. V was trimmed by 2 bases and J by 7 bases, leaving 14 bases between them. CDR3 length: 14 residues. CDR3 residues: CASSEPSDSLEAFF. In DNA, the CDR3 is TGTGCCAGCAGTGAACCATCGGACAGCCTTGAAGCTTTCTTT.

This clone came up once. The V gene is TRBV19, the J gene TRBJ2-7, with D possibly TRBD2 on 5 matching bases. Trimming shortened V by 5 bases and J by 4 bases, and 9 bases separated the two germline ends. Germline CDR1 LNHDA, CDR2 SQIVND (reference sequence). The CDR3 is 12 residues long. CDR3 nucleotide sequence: TGTGCCAGTAGTGGCGACTATTACGAGCAGTACTTC. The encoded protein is CASSGDYYEQYF. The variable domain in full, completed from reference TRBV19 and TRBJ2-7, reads DGGITQSPKYLFRKEGQNVTLSCEQNLNHDAMYWYRQDPGQGLRLIYYSQIVNDFQKGDIAEGYSVSREKKESFPLTVTSAQKNPTAFYLCASSGDYYEQYFGPGTRLTVT.